This TCR beta chain comes out of a study of blood T cell repertoires in COVID-19. The repertoire was sequenced with immunoSEQ multiplex PCR; TCRdb's copy has only in-frame clones and lacks some. The sample lists 90,000 or so clones, around 80% seen once, with approximately 25% in the top ten. The sequencing sample was made of peripheral blood. The receptor comes from a man aged 55 to 70 with acute or convalescent COVID-19.

In nucleotides, the CDR3 is TGCGCCAGCAGCTGGGGGGACAGCAACAATGAGCAGTTCTTC. Translation: CASSWGDSNNEQFF. The genes are TRBV5-1 and TRBJ2-1, with D tentatively TRBD1 (7 bases). Germline V gene sequence: CDR1 SGHRS, CDR2 YFSETQ. Trimming pared 3 bases from V and 5 bases from J, leaving 12 bases between. The CDR3 spans 14 residues.